This TCR beta chain was identified during a study of T cells after posttransplantation cyclophosphamide. The study, taken as a whole, reports: Tissue-infiltrating T cells from skin or gut overlapped little with blood T cells. Donor-recipient repertoire similarity was low at 1-2 months, rising over year one.

TCRdb's copy holds only in-frame clones and misses some; the assay was immunoSEQ multiplex PCR. The sample holds approximately 10,000 clones, 70% to 90% seen once. Controls had myeloablative marrow grafts with methotrexate and calcineurin inhibitor, sampled at 1 year. With respect to this clone: Its antigen is not known.

The starting material was PBMCs, obtained about 430 days after allogeneic stem cell transplant with calcineurin inhibitor and methotrexate. The receptor's source is a male patient in his forties or fifties who received an allogeneic stem cell transplant from an unrelated donor, was CMV-positive, and had chronic GVHD only. Some T cells may arise from the graft donor.

The CDR3 DNA reads as TGTGCCAGCAGTGAAGGTAACAGGGCCTACGAGCAGTACTTC. It is translated as CASSEGNRAYEQYF. The rearrangement uses TRBV2 and TRBJ2-7; D may be TRBD1 (6 bases). This CDR3 spans 14 amino acids. From germline, CDR1 is SNHLY and CDR2 FYNNEI. V lost 1 base and J 2 bases, leaving 9 bases between the germline ends. The full variable domain, rest sourced from reference TRBV2 and TRBJ2-7, is EPEVTQTPSHQVTQMGQEVILRCVPISNHLYFYWYRQILGQKVEFLVSFYNNEISEKSEIFDDQFSVERPDGSNFTLKIRSTKLEDSAMYFCASSEGNRAYEQYFGPGTRLTVT.